A single sample is the source of the 18 T cell receptor beta chains below, sequenced in a study of blood T cell repertoires in COVID-19. Produced via immunoSEQ multiplex PCR; TCRdb's table is partial and in-frame only. The sample lists more than 300,000 clones; roughly four fifths were seen once. The sequenced sample was PBMCs or T cells enriched from blood (not recorded which). All receptors come from a woman between 50 and 59 years old who had recovered from COVID-19.

This clone appeared a single time. The J gene is TRBJ1-1, the V gene TRBV7-2; TRBD1 might be the D (5 bases). The ends were cut back, 1 base at V and 4 bases at J, with 13 bases in the middle. Germline V lookup: CDR1 SGHTA, CDR2 FQGNSA. The CDR3 is 15 residues long. The CDR3 loop is CASSLGTYGGTEAFF. CDR3 sequence (DNA): TGTGCCAGCAGCTTAGGGACTTACGGGGGCACTGAAGCTTTCTTT.

This chain links TRBV9 with TRBJ2-7, with D possibly being TRBD1 (6 bases). CDR3 size: 13 residues. V was clipped by 0 bases and J by 6 bases, with 10 bases between them. Germline values: CDR1 SGDLS, CDR2 YYNGEE. The CDR3: CASSVAQGSEQYF. Here the CDR3 DNA reads TGTGCCAGCAGCGTAGCACAGGGTTCCGAGCAGTACTTC.

The chain couples TRBV4-1 to TRBJ1-6; 9 nucleotides agree with TRBD1. Trimming at V came to 5 bases and at J to 0 bases, leaving 2 bases not matched to a gene. CDR3 length: 16 residues. Per germline, CDR1 MGHRA and CDR2 YSYEKL. The CDR3 reads CASSETGGSYNSPLHF. Here the CDR3 DNA reads TGCGCCAGCAGCGAGACAGGGGGCTCCTATAATTCACCCCTCCACTTT.

The chain joins TRBV7-8 to TRBJ1-5; 7 bases are shared with TRBD1. This CDR3 region has 16 residues. The germline V gene has CDR1 SGHVS and CDR2 FQNEAQ. V shed 0 bases and J 3 bases; nucleotides not matched to a gene: 5. CDR3 in amino acids: CASSLAGTAYNQPQHF. The CDR3 DNA sequence: TGTGCCAGCAGCTTAGCCGGGACAGCTTACAATCAGCCCCAGCATTTT.

In regard to this clone: One end of the junction does not line up with germline, which may come from a read error. The genes are TRBV6-5 and TRBJ1-5; maybe TRBD1 (5 bases). Germline V gives CDR1 MNHEY, CDR2 SVGAGI. The CDR3 extends over 11 amino acids. This CDR3 is CASSRGDRWDF. CDR3 nucleotide sequence: TGTGCCAGCAGCCGCGGGGACCGATGGGATTTT.

The chain uses TRBV2 and TRBJ2-5; 12 nucleotides align to TRBD2. The junction had 9 bases not matched to a gene; V was cut back by 3 bases and J by 4 bases. Germline loops: CDR1 SNHLY, CDR2 FYNNEI. The CDR3 extends over 17 amino acids. In DNA, the CDR3 is TGTGCCAGCAGTGAGGTCCTAGCGGGAGGGCCGCGAGAGACCCAGTACTTC. Amino acids: CASSEVLAGGPRETQYF.

This rearrangement joins TRBV6-4 to TRBJ1-1; no clear D gene. Trimming took off 5 bases at V and 1 base at J, with 11 bases between the two ends. The CDR3 has 14 amino acids. The V gene's germline CDR1 is MRHNA and CDR2 SNTAGT. CDR3 DNA: TGTGCCAGCAGTTCTACCCCAGGGAACACTGAAGCTTTCTTT. This encodes CASSSTPGNTEAFF.

The chain employs TRBV6-5 and TRBJ2-7; possible D gene TRBD2, 6 bases. CDR3 size: 14 residues. Trimming took 6 bases from V and 4 from J, leaving 16 bases between them. Germline V CDR1 and CDR2: MNHEY, SVGAGI. The CDR3 DNA reads as TGTGCCAGCAGCCGATCAGCGGGTAGGTACGAGCAGTACTTC. Encoded protein: CASSRSAGRYEQYF.

This clone was detected only a few times. The J gene is TRBJ1-3, the V gene TRBV29-1; weak D call: TRBD1 (5 bases). V shed 0 bases and J shed 1 base, with 10 bases lying between them. Germline V gene lookup returns CDR1 SQVTM and CDR2 ANQGSEA. The CDR3 runs to 15 residues. This chain's CDR3 is CSVEDRGASGNTIYF. The CDR3 DNA reads TGCAGCGTTGAAGATAGGGGCGCATCTGGAAACACCATATATTTT.

The rearrangement joins TRBV7-2 to TRBJ1-5, with unresolved D. The CDR3 loop spans 14 amino acids. V lost 5 bases, J lost 9 bases, and 17 bases lay in between. Germline V gene data show CDR1 as SGHTA and CDR2 as FQGNSA. CDR3 loop: CASSPAESRAPQHF. CDR3 DNA: TGTGCCAGCAGCCCAGCCGAGTCTAGAGCGCCCCAGCATTTT.

This clone has only one observation. V gene TRBV4-2 combines with J gene TRBJ1-2; 7 bases align to TRBD1. CDR3 length: 14 amino acids. CDR1 and CDR2 from the germline V gene are LGHNA and YNFKEQ. V gave up 0 bases and J gave up 6 bases; unmatched junction bases: 4. CDR3 amino acids: CASSQDRQGDGYTF. The CDR3 nucleotides read TGTGCCAGCAGCCAAGATAGACAGGGTGATGGCTACACCTTC.

The genes are TRBV5-4 and TRBJ2-3; a weak D match, TRBD1 (5 bases). This CDR3 contains 13 residues. Trimming pared 7 bases from V and 2 bases from J, leaving 11 bases between. Germline lookup yields CDR1 SGHNT and CDR2 YYREEE (reference sequence). CDR3: CASQAGPTDTQYF. DNA for the CDR3: TGTGCCAGCCAGGCAGGGCCCACAGATACGCAGTATTTT.

The V gene is TRBV9, the J gene TRBJ2-1, with 9 nucleotides matching TRBD2. CDR1 is SGDLS and CDR2 is YYNGEE in the germline V gene. The CDR3 covers 15 residues. V dropped 1 base and J dropped 9; count of bases not matched to a gene: 8. The CDR3 nucleotides are TGTGCCAGCAGCGTAATTAGCGGGAGTGGTGGTGAGCAGTTCTTC. Residues: CASSVISGSGGEQFF.

The chain uses TRBV30 and TRBJ2-5, with D maybe TRBD1 (5 bases). Trimming left V 0 bases short and J 5 bases short, with 13 bases between. The CDR3 has 14 amino acids. Germline CDR1 GTSNPN, CDR2 SVGIG (reference sequence). The CDR3 nucleotides are TGTGCCTGGAGTGTACGGGCAGGGCGCGAGACCCAGTACTTC. This translates into CAWSVRAGRETQYF.

The chain is built from TRBV4-1 and TRBJ2-5, with TRBD2 identical over 7 bases. The germline V gene encodes CDR1 MGHRA and CDR2 YSYEKL. The CDR3 contains 16 residues. V was pared by 3 bases and J by 2 bases, with 9 bases of the junction left unmatched. The CDR3 DNA is TGCGCCAGCAGCCAGTGGACTAGTCAGGCACAAGAGACCCAGTACTTC. This encodes CASSQWTSQAQETQYF.

The gene calls are TRBV19 and TRBJ2-2, with 10 bases identical to TRBD1. V lost 5 bases, J lost 4 bases, and 4 bases stayed unmatched. The germline V gene encodes CDR1 LNHDA and CDR2 SQIVND (reference sequence). The length of the CDR3 is 15 residues. The CDR3 reads CASSAGTGVTGELFF. DNA of the CDR3: TGTGCCAGTAGTGCCGGGACAGGGGTCACCGGGGAGCTGTTTTTT.

V gene TRBV5-1 combines with J gene TRBJ2-4; tentative D call: TRBD2 (6 bases). Germline CDR1 SGHRS, CDR2 YFSETQ. This CDR3 contains 18 residues. The V gene lost 4 bases and the J gene lost 0 bases, with 20 bases spanning the gap. The CDR3 protein is CASSRGTGIGVAKNIQYF. CDR3 nucleotides: TGCGCCAGCAGCCGAGGGACTGGAATAGGGGTAGCCAAAAACATTCAGTACTTC.

The rearrangement links TRBV6-5 to TRBJ1-1, with D tentatively TRBD1 (5 bases). This CDR3 spans 14 amino acids. The germline V gene encodes CDR1 MNHEY and CDR2 SVGAGI. Trimming left V 6 bases short and J 4 bases short, with 15 bases between. The CDR3, as DNA: TGTGCCAGCAGAATAGGGGTGGGGTCCACTGAAGCTTTCTTT. Translation gives CASRIGVGSTEAFF.